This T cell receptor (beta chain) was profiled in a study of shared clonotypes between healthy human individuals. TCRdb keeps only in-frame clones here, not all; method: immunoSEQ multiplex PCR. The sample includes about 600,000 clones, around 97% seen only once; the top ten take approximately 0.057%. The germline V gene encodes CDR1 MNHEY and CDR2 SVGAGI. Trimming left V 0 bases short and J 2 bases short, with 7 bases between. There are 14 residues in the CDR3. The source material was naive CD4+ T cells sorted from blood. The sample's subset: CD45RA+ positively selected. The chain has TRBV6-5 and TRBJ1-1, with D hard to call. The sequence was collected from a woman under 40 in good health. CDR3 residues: CASSYSPINTEAFF. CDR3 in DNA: TGTGCCAGCAGTTACTCTCCGATAAACACTGAAGCTTTCTTT.